The next 2 T cell receptor beta chains were all read from a single sample in a study of identical twins. TCRdb analysed the 5' RACE reads with MiXCR anew, one entry per CDR3 protein. Found here are some 710,000 distinct CDR3 sequences, 6.1% of them singletons; the top ten hold 1.5% to 2%. The sequenced sample was naive T cells sorted from blood. Source of these receptors: a man younger than 30 in good health.

This clonotype was seen ten or more times. J is TRBJ1-2 and V is TRBV12-3 or TRBV12-4; D uncertain. Trimming pared 3 bases from V and 8 bases from J, leaving 13 bases between. The CDR3 loop spans 13 amino acids. The DNA for the CDR3 is TGTGCCAGCAGTTTCCACCCTTCCGAGGGCTACACCTTC. Protein: CASSFHPSEGYTF.

This sequence joins TRBV10-3 and TRBJ2-1; D gene ambiguous. V lost 10 bases and J 8 bases, leaving 21 bases between the germline ends. CDR3 length: 14 residues. The germline gives CDR1 ENHRY, CDR2 SYGVKD. DNA for the CDR3: TGTGCCACCCAGGTGGGAAGGGAAGGCGATGAGCAGTTCTTC. Translating it yields CATQVGREGDEQFF.